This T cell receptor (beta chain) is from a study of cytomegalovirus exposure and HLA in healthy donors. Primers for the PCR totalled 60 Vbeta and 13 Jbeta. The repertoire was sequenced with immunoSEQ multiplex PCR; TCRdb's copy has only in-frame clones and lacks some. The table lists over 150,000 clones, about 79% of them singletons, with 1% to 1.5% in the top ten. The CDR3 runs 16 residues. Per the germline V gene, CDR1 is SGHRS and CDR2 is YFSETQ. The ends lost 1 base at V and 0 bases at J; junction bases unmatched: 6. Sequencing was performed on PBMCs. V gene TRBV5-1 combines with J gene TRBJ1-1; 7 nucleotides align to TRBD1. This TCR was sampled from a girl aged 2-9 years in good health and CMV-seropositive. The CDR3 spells CASSLIGTAMNTEAFF. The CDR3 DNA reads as TGCGCCAGCAGCTTGATAGGGACAGCCATGAACACTGAAGCTTTCTTT. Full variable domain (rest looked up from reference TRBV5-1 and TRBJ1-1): KAGVTQTPRYLIKTRGQQVTLSCSPISGHRSVSWYQQTPGQGLQFLFEYFSETQRNKGNFPGRFSGRQFSNSRSEMNVSTLELGDSALYLCASSLIGTAMNTEAFFGQGTRLTVV.